Sequencing of this TCR beta chain was carried out in a study of early T cells in non-severe SARS-CoV-2 infection. Study as a whole: Chains were not paired, and sequencing was done on bulk RNA from unsorted whole blood. Regarding the study as a whole: Matches to VDJdb favored anti-spike CD8 responses and missed private and CD4 specificities.

This CDR3 has 14 residues. CDR1 is MGHRA, CDR2 YSYEKL, per germline. V shed 1 base and J shed 2 bases, with 7 bases lying between them. This clonotype was counted ten times or more. Its matching antigen is unknown. As part of library construction, unique molecular identifiers were attached to individual cDNA molecules. A single record per CDR3 protein comes from TCRdb applying MiXCR to the 5' RACE reads. Here the sample spans about 69,000 distinct CDR3 sequences, about 4.9% being singletons. V and J are TRBV4-1 and TRBJ2-3; D remains ambiguous. Sample: whole blood, taken at baseline. This TCR was sampled from an adult who was a healthcare worker with PCR-confirmed SARS-CoV-2 infection or an uninfected control (not recorded which). The donor label of this sample is uncertain. This CDR3 is CASSQVLATDTQYF. CDR3 coding DNA: TGCGCCAGCAGCCAAGTTCTCGCCACAGATACGCAGTATTTT.